What follows are 20 T cell receptor beta chains derived from one specimen sequenced in a study of shared clonotypes between healthy human individuals. TCRdb's copy holds only in-frame clones and misses some; the assay was immunoSEQ multiplex PCR. The sample contains about 2,200,000 clones, about 92% of which appear only once. CD45RO-negative, CCR7-positively selected cells formed the naive CD8 fraction, excluding terminally differentiated effector memory CD45RA+ cells. The sequenced material came from naive CD8+ T cells from PBMCs. The receptor set was obtained from a man younger than 35 in good health. Some clones in this sample may be carry-over from other donors' samples.

The chain uses TRBV4-2 and TRBJ2-2; D remains unclear. The CDR3 is 16 amino acids. Germline V gene data show CDR1 as LGHNA and CDR2 as YNFKEQ. Trimming stripped 0 bases from V and 0 bases from J, with 8 bases between. For the CDR3, the DNA is TGTGCCAGCAGCCAAGAAGACTTCACGAACACCGGGGAGCTGTTTTTT. It specifies CASSQEDFTNTGELFF.

The chain is built from TRBV19 and TRBJ2-1; D is uncertain. This CDR3 is built from 14 residues. Trimming stripped 7 bases from V and 0 bases from J, with 10 bases between. Looked up from germline, CDR1 is LNHDA and CDR2 is SQIVND (reference sequence). CDR3 DNA: TGTGCCAGTAACCCGCGGAGCTCCTACAATGAGCAGTTCTTC. It is translated as CASNPRSSYNEQFF.

This chain joins TRBV13 and TRBJ2-7, with D unclear. Germline values: CDR1 PRHDT, CDR2 FYEKMQ (reference sequence). This CDR3 spans 15 amino acids. Trimming cost V 4 bases and J 0 bases, with 13 bases left between them. The CDR3 region is CASSSVLTDSYEQYF. The CDR3 DNA reads as TGTGCCAGCAGCTCCGTCCTGACCGACTCCTACGAGCAGTACTTC.

The chain links TRBV9 to TRBJ1-2; TRBD1 is a possible D gene (5 bases). Germline V CDR1 and CDR2: SGDLS, YYNGEE. The CDR3 extends over 14 amino acids. V was clipped by 3 bases and J by 2 bases, with 11 bases between them. In DNA form, the CDR3 reads TGTGCCAGCAGCGGTAGACAGCTCAACTATGGCTACACCTTC. Amino acids: CASSGRQLNYGYTF.

The genes are TRBV18 and TRBJ2-1; TRBD2 might be the D (5 bases). Trimming took off 4 bases at V and 7 bases at J, with 17 bases between the two ends. CDR3 size: 15 residues. The germline V gene encodes CDR1 KGHSH and CDR2 LQKENI. In DNA form, the CDR3 reads TGTGCCAGCTCACTGGGCAGTAATCGGGGTAATGAGCAGTTCTTC. Its protein is CASSLGSNRGNEQFF.

CDR3 sequence: CASRPRLAPLRETQYF. DNA of the CDR3: TGTGCCAGCAGGCCCCGACTAGCCCCGCTCAGGGAGACCCAGTACTTC. The chain recombines TRBV27 with TRBJ2-5; 7 bases align to TRBD2. Germline assignment: CDR1 MNHEY and CDR2 SMNVEV (reference sequence). CDR3 length: 16 residues. The J segment lost 5 bases and the V segment lost 6 bases, leaving 15 bases of the junction unmatched.

This CDR3 reads CASSLEGYHTDTQYF. In DNA form, the CDR3 reads TGTGCCAGCAGCTTGGAGGGCTACCACACAGATACGCAGTATTTT. The rearrangement links TRBV5-4 to TRBJ2-3; D not certain. The V gene lost 0 bases and the J gene lost 2 bases, with 10 bases spanning the gap. In germline, CDR1 is SGHNT, CDR2 YYREEE (reference sequence). The CDR3 is 15 residues long.

This sequence joins TRBV27 and TRBJ1-2; the D gene is possibly TRBD1 (5 bases). Deletions cut 8 bases from V and 8 bases from J, with 15 bases between. Germline V CDR1 and CDR2: MNHEY, SMNVEV (reference sequence). The CDR3 is made up of 12 amino acids. CDR3 nucleotides: TGTGCCAGCGGGGACTTCGGATTCGGCTACACCTTC. The encoded protein is CASGDFGFGYTF.

This chain uses TRBV18 with TRBJ2-7; D remains ambiguous. CDR1 and CDR2 from the germline V gene are KGHSH and LQKENI. CDR3 length: 16 residues. Trimming left V 0 bases short and J 1 base short, with 13 bases between. CDR3 protein: CASSPPTVARSYEQYF. The DNA of the CDR3 is TGTGCCAGCTCACCACCGACGGTGGCCAGATCCTACGAGCAGTACTTC.

The chain has TRBV5-5 and TRBJ1-2, with D hard to call. In germline, CDR1 is SGHKS, CDR2 YYEKEE (reference sequence). The CDR3 is 18 residues long. Trimming shortened V by 4 bases and J by 0 bases, and 22 bases separated the two germline ends. This CDR3 is CASSLEGVGFSANYGYTF. The CDR3 region has the DNA TGTGCCAGCAGCCTCGAGGGAGTCGGATTTTCAGCTAACTATGGCTACACCTTC.

The chain recombines TRBV7-9 with TRBJ2-7, with D perhaps matching TRBD2 (6 bases). The CDR3 covers 14 residues. Trimming pared 3 bases from V and 5 bases from J, leaving 14 bases between. CDR1 is SEHNR, CDR2 FQNEAQ, per germline (reference sequence). The CDR3 sequence: CASSLAGVADEQYF. As DNA, the CDR3 is TGTGCCAGCAGCTTGGCCGGGGTAGCGGACGAGCAGTACTTC. Full variable domain (remainder filled in from reference TRBV7-9 and TRBJ2-7): DTGVSQNPRHKITKRGQNVTFRCDPISEHNRLYWYRQTLGQGPEFLTYFQNEAQLEKSRLLSDRFSAERPKGSFSTLEIQRTEQGDSAMYLCASSLAGVADEQYFGPGTRLTVT.

The chain joins TRBV9 to TRBJ2-2; the D is unclear. Germline V gene lookup returns CDR1 SGDLS and CDR2 YYNGEE. V was cut by 4 bases and J by 4 bases, with 23 bases left in between. The CDR3 is made up of 18 amino acids. The CDR3 DNA follows: TGTGCCAGCAGCACCCCACTTGCGTATCCCTCTATCACCGGGGAGCTGTTTTTT. This encodes CASSTPLAYPSITGELFF.

The rearrangement uses TRBV2 and TRBJ2-1, with D uncertain. The CDR3 covers 13 residues. V was pared by 8 bases and J by 3 bases, with 11 bases between. CDR1 and CDR2 (germline): SNHLY, FYNNEI. CDR3 protein: CASLHGDYNEQFF. CDR3 bases: TGTGCCAGCCTCCATGGGGACTACAATGAGCAGTTCTTC.

For this clone: Other DNA sequences in the sample encode the same CDR3. The chain has TRBV6-5 and TRBJ2-3, with 8 positions matching TRBD2. Germline V lookup: CDR1 MNHEY, CDR2 SVGAGI. V was pared by 2 bases and J by 4 bases, with 2 bases of the junction left unmatched. The CDR3 spans 14 residues. The CDR3 nucleotides are TGTGCCAGCAGTTACGGGACTAGGGCAGATACGCAGTATTTT. Encoded protein: CASSYGTRADTQYF.

The chain recombines TRBV7-9 with TRBJ2-3; the match to TRBD2 covers 7 bases. Germline CDR1 is SEHNR and CDR2 is FQNEAQ (reference sequence). The junction had 16 bases not matched to a gene; V was cut back by 8 bases and J by 2 bases. The CDR3 consists of 17 residues. CDR3 sequence: CASPHWEGTENTDTQYF. In DNA form, the CDR3 reads TGTGCCAGCCCGCATTGGGAGGGAACAGAAAACACAGATACGCAGTATTTT.

The J gene is TRBJ2-2, the V gene TRBV9; TRBD1 or TRBD2 may be the D gene (6 bases each). This CDR3 is built from 16 residues. Trimming cost V 4 bases and J 4 bases, with 17 bases left between them. Germline CDR1 SGDLS, CDR2 YYNGEE. The CDR3 DNA reads TGTGCCAGCAGCCAAGGAGGGGGGAGGCCCACCGGGGAGCTGTTTTTT. Translated: CASSQGGGRPTGELFF.

This clone was counted between two and nine times. The J gene is TRBJ1-5, the V gene TRBV11-3; the D gene is possibly TRBD1 (5 bases). Trimming took 7 bases from V and 0 from J, leaving 7 bases between them. This CDR3 contains 13 residues. Germline V lookup: CDR1 SGHNT, CDR2 YENEEA. CDR3 DNA sequence: TGTGCCAGCAATGGGACTAGCAATCAGCCCCAGCATTTT. It is translated as CASNGTSNQPQHF.

The chain combines TRBV4-1 with TRBJ1-1; D not certain. V gave up 0 bases and J gave up 6 bases, with 14 bases separating them. Germline V CDR1 and CDR2: MGHRA, YSYEKL. CDR3 size: 15 residues. The CDR3 coding sequence is TGCGCCAGCAGCCAAGAGGGAAGGATACCCGCTGAAGCTTTCTTT. This gives the protein CASSQEGRIPAEAFF.

The rearrangement joins TRBV9 to TRBJ2-2; 8 nucleotides align to TRBD1. V shed 4 bases and J 2 bases; nucleotides not matched to a gene: 10. This CDR3 has 17 residues. Germline CDR1 reads SGDLS; CDR2 reads YYNGEE. CDR3 protein: CASSQWTGPKNTGELFF. The CDR3 DNA follows: TGTGCCAGCAGCCAATGGACAGGGCCAAAAAACACCGGGGAGCTGTTTTTT.

The chain joins TRBV19 to TRBJ1-4; D gene unclear. CDR1 and CDR2 from the germline V gene are LNHDA and SQIVND (reference sequence). This CDR3 contains 14 residues. V lost 5 bases and J lost 5, with 12 bases in between. The CDR3 nucleotides are TGTGCCAGTAGTGCTGGCGGCCCGAATGAAAAACTGTTTTTT. Translating it yields CASSAGGPNEKLFF.